This T cell receptor beta chain was profiled in a study of cytomegalovirus exposure and HLA in healthy donors. Use of 60 Vbeta and 13 Jbeta primers characterized the PCR. Some clones are missing from TCRdb's copy, which holds only in-frame ones; the method was immunoSEQ multiplex PCR. The table has around 130,000 clones, around three quarters seen once. Worth noting for this clone: Its target is not known.

Study findings and constraints: HLA restriction was apparent for most CMV-associated TCR beta chains in a later analysis.

At sampling all donors were nominally healthy, likely with unrecorded immune exposures. There are 13 residues in the CDR3. Germline assignment: CDR1 SGHRS and CDR2 YFSETQ. V was cut by 1 base and J by 3 bases, with 7 bases left in between. V usage is TRBV5-1 and J usage is TRBJ2-5; no firm D call. The receptor's source is an older woman in good health and CMV-seropositive. Sequenced input: PBMCs. The CDR3 loop is CASSLPPEETQYF. The CDR3 DNA reads as TGCGCCAGCAGCTTGCCCCCCGAAGAGACCCAGTACTTC. The full variable domain, its missing parts supplied by reference TRBV5-1 and TRBJ2-5, is KAGVTQTPRYLIKTRGQQVTLSCSPISGHRSVSWYQQTPGQGLQFLFEYFSETQRNKGNFPGRFSGRQFSNSRSEMNVSTLELGDSALYLCASSLPPEETQYFGPGTRLLVL.